The clone carrying this T cell receptor beta chain was detected ten times or more. No antigen is known for it. This record comes from a study of T cell clonality in common variable immunodeficiency. General study points: Reportedly, TCR beta sequences from common variable immunodeficiency showed fewer deletions and N-nucleotide insertions.

Profiled with immunoSEQ multiplex PCR; TCRdb holds only in-frame clones, not every one. The sample offers approximately 30,000 clones and no singletons, the top ten holding approximately 4%. The specimen was peripheral blood mononuclear cells. This receptor was taken from a human donor with common variable immunodeficiency.

The sequenced CDR3 bases are TGTGCCAGCAAGGCTAGCGGGAGCTCCTACAATGAG. This sequence encodes CASKASGSSYNE. The whole CDR3 reads CASKASGSSYNEQFF. The rearrangement joins TRBV2 to TRBJ2-1, with 10 bases identical to TRBD2. The CDR3 end lies 3 residues beyond the end of the read and is filled in from the germline J gene. The CDR3 is 15 amino acids. The germline V gene encodes CDR1 SNHLY and CDR2 FYNNEI. The V segment lost 7 bases and the J segment 0 bases; nucleotides outside the gene matches: 3.